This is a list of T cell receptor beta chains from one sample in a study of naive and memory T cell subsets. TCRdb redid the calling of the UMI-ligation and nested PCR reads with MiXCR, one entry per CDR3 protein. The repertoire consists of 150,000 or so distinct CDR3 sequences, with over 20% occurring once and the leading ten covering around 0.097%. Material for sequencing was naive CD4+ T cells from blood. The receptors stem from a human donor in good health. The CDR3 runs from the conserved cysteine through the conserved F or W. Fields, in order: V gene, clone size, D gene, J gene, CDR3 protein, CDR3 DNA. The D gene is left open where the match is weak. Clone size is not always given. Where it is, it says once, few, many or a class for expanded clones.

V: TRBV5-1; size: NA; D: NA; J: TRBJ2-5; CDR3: CASTPGGGPETQYF; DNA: TGCGCCAGCACCCCCGGAGGGGGGCCAGAGACCCAGTACTTC
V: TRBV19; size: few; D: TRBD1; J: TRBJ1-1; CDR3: CASSIALGQGNTEAFF; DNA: TGTGCCAGTAGTATTGCTTTGGGACAGGGAAACACTGAAGCTTTCTTT
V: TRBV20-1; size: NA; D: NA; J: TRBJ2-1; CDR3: CSAPPGQIGGREQFF; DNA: TGCAGTGCCCCTCCCGGCCAAATAGGGGGACGTGAGCAGTTCTTC
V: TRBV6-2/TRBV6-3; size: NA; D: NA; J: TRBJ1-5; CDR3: CASSDAKGSNQPQHF; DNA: TGTGCCAGCAGTGACGCCAAGGGCAGCAATCAGCCCCAGCATTTT
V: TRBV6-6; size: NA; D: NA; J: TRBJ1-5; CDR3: CASSYSDRRDQPQHF; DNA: TGTGCCAGCAGTTACTCGGACCGCCGGGATCAGCCCCAGCATTTT
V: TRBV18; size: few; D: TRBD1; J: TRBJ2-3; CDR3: CASSPRQGRTDTQYF; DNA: TGTGCCAGCTCACCAAGACAGGGGCGAACAGATACGCAGTATTTT
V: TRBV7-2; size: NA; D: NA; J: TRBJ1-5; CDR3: CASSYKVGEGSNQPQHF; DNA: TGTGCCAGCAGCTATAAGGTCGGCGAGGGATCTAATCAGCCCCAGCATTTT
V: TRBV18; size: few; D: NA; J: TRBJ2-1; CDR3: CASSPTRTNEQFF; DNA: TGTGCCAGCTCACCTACGAGGACGAATGAGCAGTTCTTC
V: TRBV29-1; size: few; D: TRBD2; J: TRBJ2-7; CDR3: CSAGVAGAYEQYF; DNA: TGCAGCGCAGGCGTAGCGGGAGCCTACGAGCAGTACTTC
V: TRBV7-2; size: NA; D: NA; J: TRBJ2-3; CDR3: CASTLVSRPNTQYF; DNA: TGTGCCAGCACCCTAGTGTCCCGGCCAAATACGCAGTATTTT
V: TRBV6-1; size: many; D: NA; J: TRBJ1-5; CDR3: CASSEGVRTYSNQPQHF; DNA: TGTGCCAGCAGTGAAGGAGTCAGGACTTATAGCAATCAGCCCCAGCATTTT
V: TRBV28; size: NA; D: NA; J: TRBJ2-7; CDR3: CASSFLVGGREQYF; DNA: TGTGCCAGCAGTTTCCTTGTTGGGGGACGCGAGCAGTACTTC
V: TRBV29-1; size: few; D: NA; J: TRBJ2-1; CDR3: CSVTSIVEQFF; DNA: TGCAGCGTGACTAGTATTGTTGAGCAGTTCTTC
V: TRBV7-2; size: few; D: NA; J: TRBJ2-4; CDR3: CASGGLAGNIQYF; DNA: TGTGCCAGCGGGGGGCTAGCTGGAAACATTCAGTACTTC
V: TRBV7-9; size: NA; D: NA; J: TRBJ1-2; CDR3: CASSLGPGADYGYTF; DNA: TGTGCCAGCAGCTTAGGGCCCGGGGCTGACTATGGCTACACCTTC
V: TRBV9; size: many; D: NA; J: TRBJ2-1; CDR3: CASSVAMEQFF; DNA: TGTGCCAGCAGCGTAGCGATGGAGCAGTTCTTC
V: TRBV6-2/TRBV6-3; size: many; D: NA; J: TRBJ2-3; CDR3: CASSSSDTQYF; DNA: TGTGCCAGCAGTTCCTCAGATACGCAGTATTTT
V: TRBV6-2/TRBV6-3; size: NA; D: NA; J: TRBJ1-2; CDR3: CASSYSPATSYGYTF; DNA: TGTGCCAGCAGTTATTCGCCCGCCACCTCCTATGGCTACACCTTC
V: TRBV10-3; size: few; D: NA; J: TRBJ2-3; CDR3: CAISSSSTDTQYF; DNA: TGTGCCATAAGTAGCTCTAGCACAGATACGCAGTATTTT
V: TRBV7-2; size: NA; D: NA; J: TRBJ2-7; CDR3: CASSLDPGSSYEQYF; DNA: TGTGCCAGCAGCTTAGATCCGGGGAGCTCCTACGAGCAGTACTTC
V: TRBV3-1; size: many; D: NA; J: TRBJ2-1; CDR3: CASSHAQPGHDEQFF; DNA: TGTGCCAGCAGCCACGCTCAACCAGGACATGATGAGCAGTTCTTC
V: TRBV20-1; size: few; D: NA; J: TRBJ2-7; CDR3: CSARGQGGIPTYEQYF; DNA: TGCAGTGCGCGAGGCCAGGGGGGAATCCCGACCTACGAGCAGTACTTC
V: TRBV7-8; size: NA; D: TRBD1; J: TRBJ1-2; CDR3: CASSLGAGTGILVRTRGYTF; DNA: TGTGCCAGCAGCTTAGGAGCCGGGACAGGGATTTTAGTGAGGACCCGTGGCTACACCTTC
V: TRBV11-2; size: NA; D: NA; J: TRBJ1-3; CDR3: CASSSPRGLGNTIYF; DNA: TGTGCCAGCAGCTCCCCCCGGGGCCTGGGGAACACCATATATTTT
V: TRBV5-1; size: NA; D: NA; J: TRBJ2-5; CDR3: CASSLAAANQETQYF; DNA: TGCGCCAGCAGCTTGGCCGCAGCCAACCAAGAGACCCAGTACTTC
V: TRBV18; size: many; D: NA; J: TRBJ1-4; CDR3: CASTKGASEKLFF; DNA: TGTGCCAGCACCAAAGGGGCCTCCGAAAAACTGTTTTTT
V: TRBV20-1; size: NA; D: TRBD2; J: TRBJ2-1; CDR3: CSARKYRTSGSYNEQFF; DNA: TGCAGTGCTAGGAAGTACCGGACTAGCGGGAGTTACAATGAGCAGTTCTTC
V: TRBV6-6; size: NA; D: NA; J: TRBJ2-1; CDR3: CASSPTDGGRNEQFF; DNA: TGTGCCAGCAGTCCCACCGACGGGGGACGTAATGAGCAGTTCTTC
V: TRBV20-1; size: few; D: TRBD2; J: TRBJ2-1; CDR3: CSATVSSGRSNEQFF; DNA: TGCAGTGCCACAGTCTCTAGCGGGAGGTCTAATGAGCAGTTCTTC
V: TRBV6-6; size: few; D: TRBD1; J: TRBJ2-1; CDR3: CASSYVQGSEQFF; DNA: TGTGCCAGCAGTTACGTACAGGGGAGTGAGCAGTTCTTC
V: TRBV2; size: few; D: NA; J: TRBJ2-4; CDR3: CASSEALGVAKNIQYF; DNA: TGTGCCAGCAGTGAAGCGCTAGGGGTAGCCAAAAACATTCAGTACTTC
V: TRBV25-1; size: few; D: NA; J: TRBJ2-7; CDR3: CASSSPTSRVNYEQYF; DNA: TGTGCCAGCAGTTCGCCCACTAGCCGTGTGAACTACGAGCAGTACTTC
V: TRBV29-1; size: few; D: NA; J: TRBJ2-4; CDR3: CSVVPGGAKNIQYF; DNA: TGCAGCGTTGTACCCGGAGGAGCCAAAAACATTCAGTACTTC
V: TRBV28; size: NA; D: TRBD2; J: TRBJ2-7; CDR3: CASTSGGGYEQYF; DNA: TGTGCCAGTACTAGCGGAGGGGGGTACGAGCAGTACTTC
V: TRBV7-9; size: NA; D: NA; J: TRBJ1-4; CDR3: CASSLRGNEKLFF; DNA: TGTGCCAGCAGCTTGCGCGGGAATGAAAAACTGTTTTTT
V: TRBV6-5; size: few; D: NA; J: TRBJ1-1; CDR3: CASRTEGYTEAFF; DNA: TGTGCCAGCAGAACCGAAGGGTACACTGAAGCTTTCTTT
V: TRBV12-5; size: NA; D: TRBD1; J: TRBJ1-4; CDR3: CASSPGQGTATNEKLFF; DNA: TGTGCTAGTTCACCGGGACAGGGAACTGCAACTAATGAAAAACTGTTTTTT
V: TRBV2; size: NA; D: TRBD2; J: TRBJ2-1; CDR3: CASQAGSAYNEQFF; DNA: TGTGCCAGCCAAGCGGGAAGCGCTTACAATGAGCAGTTCTTC
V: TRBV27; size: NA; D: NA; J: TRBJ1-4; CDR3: CASSFRPGLATNEKLFF; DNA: TGTGCCAGCAGTTTTCGTCCAGGACTTGCAACTAATGAAAAACTGTTTTTT
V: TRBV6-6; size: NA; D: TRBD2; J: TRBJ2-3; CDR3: CASTERGGADTQYF; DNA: TGTGCCAGCACCGAGAGGGGAGGGGCAGATACGCAGTATTTT
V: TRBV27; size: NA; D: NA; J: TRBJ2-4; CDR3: CASSSNRALAKNIQYF; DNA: TGTGCCAGCAGTTCGAACAGGGCACTGGCCAAAAACATTCAGTACTTC
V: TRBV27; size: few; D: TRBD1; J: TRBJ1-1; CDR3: CASRRGTAYTEAFF; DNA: TGTGCCAGCAGGCGCGGGACAGCTTACACTGAAGCTTTCTTT
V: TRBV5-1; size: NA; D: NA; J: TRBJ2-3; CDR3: CASSLAPRESTDTQYF; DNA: TGCGCCAGCAGCTTGGCCCCCAGGGAGTCGACAGATACGCAGTATTTT